These 26 T cell receptor beta chains came from one sample sequenced in a study of naive and memory T cell subsets (dated by TCRdb to the late 2010s). Library preparation was by UMI-ligation and nested PCR. Sequenced on an Illumina MiSeq. The beta constant-region primer was an equimolar mix of two oligonucleotides covering both TRBC1 and TRBC2. The ligated cDNA went through four rounds of PCR with nested alpha and beta constant-region primers together with the SP2 primer. TCRdb itself trimmed the public reads at Q25 with fastp, ran MiXCR and retained productive beta chains. Duplicate CDR3 protein sequences are folded into a single record with the most common DNA and genes. The sample table holds 95,000 to 150,000 distinct CDR3 sequences, of which 35% to 40% were seen once. The ten top clones hold about 1% of the sample. Sequenced input: central memory CD4+ T cells from blood. The cell subset or site label on this specimen signifies: central memory, CD45RA- CD27+. The receptors derive from a human donor in good health.

This clonotype has a single count. The CDR3 bases are TGTGCCAGCAGCTTGGGTCTAGCGGGGGGTCGGGAGCAGTTCTTC. It translates to CASSLGLAGGREQFF. The chain recombines TRBV5-6 with TRBJ2-1, with 11 bases matching TRBD2. The CDR3 consists of 15 residues. V shed 0 bases, J shed 10 bases, and the junction held 6 bases outside the gene matches. Germline V gene lookup returns CDR1 SGHDT and CDR2 YYEEEE.

The chain employs TRBV11-2 and TRBJ2-1, with 12 bases matching TRBD2. Germline V lookup: CDR1 SGHAT, CDR2 FQNNGV. Trimming removed 5 bases from V and 4 bases from J; junction bases left unmatched: 6. This CDR3 is 16 amino acids long. The CDR3 coding sequence is TGTGCCAGCAGCGAGAGACTAGCGGGAGTATACAATGAGCAGTTCTTC. Translation: CASSERLAGVYNEQFF. Full variable domain (missing parts from reference TRBV11-2 and TRBJ2-1): EAGVAQSPRYKIIEKRQSVAFWCNPISGHATLYWYQQILGQGPKLLIQFQNNGVVDDSQLPKDRFSAERLKGVDSTLKIQPAKLEDSAVYLCASSERLAGVYNEQFFGPGTRLTVL.

The V and J genes are TRBV7-2 and TRBJ2-7; D is uncertain. V was cut by 4 bases and J by 7 bases, with 17 bases left in between. The CDR3 spans 14 residues. The germline V gene encodes CDR1 SGHTA and CDR2 FQGNSA. The CDR3 bases are TGTGCCAGCAGCTCACCTGGGGTTGCGAGGGAGCAGTACTTC. Residues: CASSSPGVAREQYF.

This clonotype occurred many times. This chain uses TRBV9 with TRBJ2-7, with a possible D match to TRBD1 (5 bases). Trimming removed 4 bases at V and 0 bases at J, with 14 bases between. Germline V CDR1 and CDR2: SGDLS, YYNGEE. This CDR3 contains 15 residues. CDR3: CASSSRTGHSYEQYF. The CDR3 DNA reads TGTGCCAGCAGCTCTCGAACCGGACACTCCTACGAGCAGTACTTC.

The chain couples TRBV20-1 to TRBJ2-7; maybe TRBD2 (6 bases). The CDR3 is made up of 14 amino acids. V was clipped by 6 bases and J by 2 bases, with 17 bases between them. The V gene's germline CDR1 is DFQATT and CDR2 SNEGSKA (reference sequence). CDR3 in amino acids: CSAASRSGPYEQYF. The CDR3, as DNA: TGCAGTGCCGCCTCTCGAAGCGGGCCCTACGAGCAGTACTTC.

This clonotype has more than one count but fewer than ten. The V gene is TRBV6-2 or TRBV6-3, the J gene TRBJ2-1; perhaps D is TRBD1 or TRBD2 (6 bases each). The V end was cut by 7 bases, the J end by 0 bases, with 19 bases between. Germline V CDR1 and CDR2: MNHEY, SVGEGT. The CDR3 is 17 residues long. The CDR3 here is CASIEGGHLSSYNEQFF. In DNA, the CDR3 is TGTGCCAGCATTGAGGGGGGACACCTGAGCTCCTACAATGAGCAGTTCTTC.

V usage is TRBV7-3 and J usage is TRBJ2-1; 11 bases agree with TRBD2. The length of the CDR3 is 16 residues. Germline CDR1 and CDR2: SGHTA and FQGTGA. V was pared by 5 bases and J by 12 bases, with 15 bases of the junction left unmatched. CDR3 in DNA: TGTGCCAGCAGCACTAGCGGGAGAACTTACAATGAGCGGCAGTTCTTC. Residues: CASSTSGRTYNERQFF.

The rearrangement uses TRBV11-2 and TRBJ1-6; possibly TRBD1 for D (5 bases). The CDR3 runs to 13 residues. The V gene lost 4 bases and the J gene lost 7 bases, with 8 bases spanning the gap. The germline V gene encodes CDR1 SGHAT and CDR2 FQNNGV. CDR3 residues: CASSSGPNSPLHF. The CDR3 DNA reads as TGTGCCAGCAGCTCGGGACCCAATTCACCCCTCCACTTT.

This clonotype was counted a few times. The CDR3 DNA reads as TGTGCCAGCAGCGTAGCTCCAGCGGGAATCTACGAGCAGTACTTC. It is translated as CASSVAPAGIYEQYF. The V and J genes are TRBV9 and TRBJ2-7, with TRBD2 matching over 7 bases. This CDR3 spans 15 amino acids. The ends lost 0 bases at V and 3 bases at J; junction bases unmatched: 6. The germline V gene has CDR1 SGDLS and CDR2 YYNGEE.

This clonotype has more than one count but fewer than ten. V and J are TRBV13 and TRBJ2-1, with 9 bases that match TRBD2. The CDR3 totals 16 residues. CDR1 PRHDT and CDR2 FYEKMQ come from the germline V gene (reference sequence). With V trimmed by 6 bases and J by 6 bases, 12 bases remained unmatched. CDR3 residues: CASRRGVAGVANEQFF. CDR3 bases: TGTGCCAGCAGGCGGGGGGTAGCGGGAGTTGCCAATGAGCAGTTCTTC.

The V call is TRBV11-2, the J call TRBJ2-5, with 7 nucleotides matching TRBD2. The germline V gene encodes CDR1 SGHAT and CDR2 FQNNGV. The CDR3 sequence is 15 residues long. J lost 1 base, V lost 1 base, and 3 bases had no gene match. The CDR3 here is CASSLAGRAQETQYF. The CDR3 DNA follows: TGTGCCAGCAGCTTAGCGGGGAGGGCCCAAGAGACCCAGTACTTC.

This clonotype was detected only a few times. The gene calls are TRBV28 and TRBJ1-1; TRBD1 matches 7 bases. V lost 5 bases and J lost 4; bases outside the gene matches: 7. The V gene's germline CDR1 is MDHEN and CDR2 SYDVKM. This CDR3 contains 14 residues. For the CDR3, the DNA is TGTGCCAGCAGTAGGTACAGGGGTCGCACTGAAGCTTTCTTT. Translated, it gives CASSRYRGRTEAFF.

This chain uses TRBV5-5 with TRBJ2-7, with 9 bases matching TRBD1. With V trimmed by 0 bases and J by 4 bases, 8 bases remained unmatched. Germline V gene sequence: CDR1 SGHKS, CDR2 YYEKEE (reference sequence). The CDR3 is made up of 16 amino acids. The CDR3 DNA is TGTGCCAGCAGCTTGGGGGCCGGGACAGGGCGGTACGAGCAGTACTTC. Its translation is CASSLGAGTGRYEQYF.

The chain recombines TRBV28 with TRBJ1-5; TRBD1 is a possible D gene (5 bases). The CDR3 sequence is 14 residues long. The V and J ends lost 8 bases and 2 bases respectively, with 13 bases between them. The germline V gene encodes CDR1 MDHEN and CDR2 SYDVKM. The CDR3 is CASQRMGGNQPQHF. The CDR3, as DNA: TGTGCCAGCCAACGGATGGGGGGCAATCAGCCCCAGCATTTT.

This clonotype was seen only a few times. The chain links TRBV5-1 to TRBJ1-1; D call uncertain. From germline, CDR1 is SGHRS and CDR2 YFSETQ. V gave up 0 bases and J gave up 7 bases, with 13 bases separating them. The CDR3 covers 14 residues. The CDR3 DNA reads as TGCGCCAGCAGCTTGGGTCCCAGCTTGATTGAAGCTTTCTTT. Protein: CASSLGPSLIEAFF.

V usage is TRBV10-3 and J usage is TRBJ2-4; 8 bases line up with TRBD1. V lost 4 bases to trimming and J lost 7 bases; unmatched junction nucleotides: 3. CDR1 ENHRY and CDR2 SYGVKD come from the germline V gene. The CDR3 sequence is 13 residues long. The CDR3, as DNA: TGTGCCATCAGTGCGGACAGGGACAACATTCAGTACTTC. Encoded protein: CAISADRDNIQYF.

Only a few counts were recorded for this clonotype. V is TRBV18 and J is TRBJ2-1; 7 bases are a match to TRBD2. Germline CDR1 and CDR2: KGHSH and LQKENI. The CDR3 is 16 residues long. V shed 3 bases, J shed 5 bases, and the junction held 10 bases outside the gene matches. CDR3 residues: CASSPPGLLNDNEQFF. Written as DNA, the CDR3 is TGTGCCAGCTCACCCCCGGGACTATTAAATGACAATGAGCAGTTCTTC.

DNA of the CDR3: TGCGCCAGCAGCTGGACCGGGACAGGGACCGGAAACACCATATATTTT. This codes for CASSWTGTGTGNTIYF. This chain joins TRBV5-1 and TRBJ1-3; 9 bases line up with TRBD1. The CDR3 loop spans 16 amino acids. Germline loops: CDR1 SGHRS, CDR2 YFSETQ. Trimming at V came to 3 bases and at J to 4 bases, leaving 8 bases not matched to a gene.

This clonotype came up a few times. The chain recombines TRBV6-5 with TRBJ2-7; 10 nucleotides align to TRBD1. The CDR3 length is 14 residues. Germline-derived CDR1 and CDR2 are MNHEY and SVGAGI. Trimming took 7 bases from V and 2 from J; bases not matched to a gene: 5. CDR3 in DNA: TGTGCCAGCACGCGGACAGGGGGTACCTACGAGCAGTACTTC. Protein sequence: CASTRTGGTYEQYF.

The V gene is TRBV6-1, the J gene TRBJ1-1; no firm D call. This CDR3 comprises 11 residues. Germline V gene lookup returns CDR1 MNHNS and CDR2 SASEGT. The germline V and J ends were trimmed by 5 bases and 4 bases, with 5 bases remaining between them. As DNA, the CDR3 is TGTGCCAGCAGTATGGTCACTGAAGCTTTCTTT. Translated, it gives CASSMVTEAFF.

The CDR3 reads CSSKERSNQPQHF. In DNA, the CDR3 is TGCAGCAGTAAAGAGCGTAGCAATCAGCCCCAGCATTTT. The J gene is TRBJ1-5, the V gene TRBV29-1, with D uncertain. The V and J ends lost 8 bases and 0 bases respectively, with 11 bases between them. CDR3 length: 13 amino acids. Germline CDR1 reads SQVTM; CDR2 reads ANQGSEA.

The chain employs TRBV21-1 and TRBJ2-5. TRBV21-1 is noted as a pseudogene. The CDR3 spans 16 residues. As DNA, the CDR3 is TGTGCCAGCAGCAAAGTGCCCGCGATGTACCAAGAGACCCAGTACTTC. Protein: CASSKVPAMYQETQYF.

CDR3: CASSLLGGGSTEAFF. CDR3 nucleotide sequence: TGTGCCAGCAGTTTATTAGGGGGAGGGAGCACTGAAGCTTTCTTT. This sequence joins TRBV28 and TRBJ1-1, with a possible D match to TRBD1 (6 bases). The V and J ends lost 1 base and 4 bases respectively, with 13 bases between them. The CDR3 extends over 15 amino acids. CDR1 and CDR2 from the germline V gene are MDHEN and SYDVKM.

The gene calls are TRBV28 and TRBJ2-1; 10 bases line up with TRBD2. Germline-derived CDR1 and CDR2 are MDHEN and SYDVKM. This CDR3 comprises 14 residues. Trimming at V came to 6 bases and at J to 8 bases, leaving 7 bases not matched to a gene. CDR3 nucleotide sequence: TGTGCCAGCAGAGTGCCTAGCGGGAGCTATGAGCAGTTCTTC. Translation gives CASRVPSGSYEQFF.

This chain connects TRBV3-1 to TRBJ1-5; TRBD1 might be the D (5 bases). CDR1 LGHDT and CDR2 YNNKEL come from the germline V gene (reference sequence). The CDR3 is 15 residues long. Trimming stripped 0 bases from V and 5 bases from J, with 11 bases between. CDR3 coding DNA: TGTGCCAGCAGCCAAGATGTAGGGACCGATCAGCCCCAGCATTTT. Translation: CASSQDVGTDQPQHF. Combining the CDR3 with reference TRBV3-1 and TRBJ1-5 gives the whole variable domain DTAVSQTPKYLVTQMGNDKSIKCEQNLGHDTMYWYKQDSKKFLKIMFSYNNKELIINETVPNRFSPKSPDKAHLNLHINSLELGDSAVYFCASSQDVGTDQPQHFGDGTRLSIL.

The gene calls are TRBV27 and TRBJ2-7; 8 bases align to TRBD1. The CDR3 runs 13 residues. The trim removed 4 bases at V and 6 bases at J, leaving 5 bases unmatched. Germline CDR1 MNHEY, CDR2 SMNVEV (reference sequence). CDR3 DNA: TGTGCCAGCAGTTGGACAGGGACGGGCGAGCAGTACTTC. As protein: CASSWTGTGEQYF.